This T cell receptor (beta chain) appears in the sequencing data of a study of tumor-infiltrating lymphocytes in localized non-small cell lung cancer. Overall study findings and caveats: TCRbeta sequencing showed higher T cell infiltration in tumors than uninvolved lung.

A remark on this clone: What it binds is unknown.

Germline loops: CDR1 SQVTM, CDR2 ANQGSEA. The CDR3 sequence is 13 residues long. V was clipped by 4 bases and J by 5 bases; unmatched bases: 7. Using immunoSEQ multiplex PCR, the repertoire was profiled, and TCRdb retains in-frame clones only, with some absent. The repertoire includes approximately 17,000 clones, around 78% of them detected once, and 4.9% sits in the top ten. Specimen: lung tumor tissue. This sequence was found in a human donor with non-small cell lung cancer. This rearrangement joins TRBV29-1 to TRBJ2-5; 7 positions match TRBD2. CDR3 sequence reads: CSVGIKGGETQYF. The CDR3 DNA follows: TGCAGCGTTGGGATAAAGGGAGGGGAGACCCAGTACTTC.